This T cell receptor (beta chain) was recorded in a study of T cells in Graves' hyperthyroidism and ophthalmopathy. Study observations and caveats: Most thyroid clonotypes expanded above 0.001 were also detected in blood.

Note on this clonotype: Its antigen remains unknown.

V lost 5 bases and J lost 4, with 11 bases in between. This CDR3 has 13 amino acids. Diagnosis relied on clinical symptoms, serum thyroxine and TRAb, thyroid ultrasound and orbital computed tomography. Amplification yielded TCR beta CDR3 regions, with RNA transcripts as the source. First-round RT-PCR of the TCR CDR3 relied on the HTBI primer set. One entry per CDR3 protein results from TCRdb running MiXCR on the multiplex PCR reads. This sample has about 700,000 distinct CDR3 sequences, with roughly 46% found just once. V and J are TRBV12-3 or TRBV12-4 and TRBJ1-1; the D gene is possibly TRBD1 (6 bases). The clonotype originates from an adult man with Graves' disease, either hyperthyroidism or ophthalmopathy (not recorded which). Specimen: peripheral blood or thyroid tissue (not recorded which). In DNA, the CDR3 is TGTGCCAGCAGTCACTTAGGGGGCACTGAAGCTTTCTTT. This encodes CASSHLGGTEAFF.